This entry lists 8 T cell receptor beta chains sequenced from one sample in a study of response to subunit inactivated influenza vaccine. TCRdb itself ran the RT-PCR reads through MiXCR, one entry per CDR3 protein. The sample carries about 650,000 distinct CDR3 sequences, 14% recorded once. Source: PBMCs from blood, taken roughly 2 weeks before vaccination. These receptors originate from a man aged 50-60 years who received an inactivated influenza vaccine.

This clonotype appeared a few times. The chain uses TRBV20-1 and TRBJ2-1; D tentatively fits TRBD1 or TRBD2 (5 bases each). Germline V lookup: CDR1 DFQATT, CDR2 SNEGSKA (reference sequence). V lost 1 base, J lost 16 bases, and 14 bases lay in between. CDR3 length: 11 amino acids. CDR3 residues: CSARGGSRRFF. The CDR3 nucleotides read TGCAGTGCTAGAGGGGGGTCCCGCCGATTCTTC.

This clonotype was observed a few times. The CDR3 DNA reads as TGTGCCAGCAGCCAAGCCGGGACTAGTAAGGGTGAGCAGTTCTTC. Its translation: CASSQAGTSKGEQFF. This chain joins TRBV4-2 and TRBJ2-1; TRBD2 matches 8 bases. V dropped 1 base and J dropped 9; count of bases not matched to a gene: 8. The CDR3 is 15 residues long. In germline, CDR1 is LGHNA, CDR2 YNFKEQ.

This rearrangement joins TRBV12-3 or TRBV12-4 to TRBJ2-4; D is possibly TRBD2 (5 bases). This CDR3 is 14 amino acids long. V was trimmed by 5 bases and J by 8 bases, leaving 16 bases between them. The DNA of the CDR3 is TGTGCCAGCAGTCGGATTAGCGTAGTCGACATTCAGTACTTC. Translation: CASSRISVVDIQYF.

This sequence joins TRBV5-1 and TRBJ2-2; 7 nucleotides align to TRBD2. Per the germline V gene, CDR1 is SGHRS and CDR2 is YFSETQ. With 4 bases clipped from V and 6 bases from J, the junction kept 9 bases outside the gene matches. The CDR3 is 15 residues long. The CDR3 region has the DNA TGCGCCAGCAGCCCGGGGACTACCCCTCCCGGGGAGCTGTTTTTT. Its translation is CASSPGTTPPGELFF.

This chain joins TRBV7-8 and TRBJ2-2, with no clear D. The germline V gene has CDR1 SGHVS and CDR2 FQNEAQ. V was clipped by 5 bases and J by 0 bases, with 19 bases between them. This CDR3 is built from 18 residues. Here the CDR3 reads CASSAVRVALTNTGELFF. The CDR3 DNA reads as TGTGCCAGCAGCGCAGTCCGGGTTGCGCTGACGAACACCGGGGAGCTGTTTTTT.

Only a few counts were recorded for this clonotype. The gene calls are TRBV20-1 and TRBJ2-1, with 7 bases that match TRBD1. V trimming: 6 bases; J trimming: 5 bases; junction bases outside the gene matches: 16. From germline, CDR1 is DFQATT and CDR2 SNEGSKA (reference sequence). CDR3 length: 16 residues. CDR3 DNA sequence: TGCAGTGCCCCTAACAGGGGTCGCTTTGATCACAATGAGCAGTTCTTC. Its translation is CSAPNRGRFDHNEQFF.

The chain is built from TRBV7-2 and TRBJ2-1, with 11 bases that match TRBD2. CDR1 and CDR2 from the germline V gene are SGHTA and FQGNSA. CDR3 length equals 16 residues. V lost 6 bases to trimming and J lost 4 bases; unmatched junction nucleotides: 8. CDR3 DNA: TGTGCCAGCAGAATCACCGGGACTAGCGGATACAATGAGCAGTTCTTC. Translation: CASRITGTSGYNEQFF. Using reference TRBV7-2 and TRBJ2-1 for the parts outside the CDR3, the full variable domain is GAGVSQSPSNKVTEKGKDVELRCDPISGHTALYWYRQSLGQGLEFLIYFQGNSAPDKSGLPSDRFSAERTGGSVSTLTIQRTQQEDSAVYLCASRITGTSGYNEQFFGPGTRLTVL.

This chain joins TRBV20-1 and TRBJ2-1, with D tentatively TRBD2 (6 bases). The germline V gene has CDR1 DFQATT and CDR2 SNEGSKA (reference sequence). With 1 base removed from V and 9 bases from J, the gap between germline ends came to 16 bases. The CDR3 consists of 14 residues. The CDR3 protein is CSARVPGAMVEQFF. CDR3 bases: TGCAGTGCTAGAGTTCCGGGAGCAATGGTTGAGCAGTTCTTC.